The 30 T cell receptor beta chains below all came from one sample that was sequenced in a study of blood T cell repertoires in COVID-19. Clones were read by immunoSEQ multiplex PCR, and TCRdb kept only the in-frame ones, dropping some. The table has roughly 370,000 clones, about 87% seen once. Sequenced sample: PBMCs or T cells enriched from blood (not recorded which). All receptors derive from a woman aged 45-59 years who had recovered from COVID-19.

V usage is TRBV7-9 and J usage is TRBJ1-5; D may be TRBD1 (6 bases). Germline CDR1 reads SEHNR; CDR2 reads FQNEAQ (reference sequence). The CDR3 runs to 13 residues. Trimming left V 5 bases short and J 6 bases short, with 11 bases between. The CDR3 loop is CASSLDRSQPQHF. CDR3 in DNA: TGTGCCAGCAGCCTAGACAGGAGTCAGCCCCAGCATTTT.

Worth noting for this clone: This sample includes further DNA sequences coding for the same CDR3. This chain joins TRBV5-1 and TRBJ1-1, with a tentative D call TRBD1 (5 bases). The CDR3 has 14 amino acids. Germline assignment: CDR1 SGHRS and CDR2 YFSETQ. Trimming removed 4 bases from V and 1 base from J, with 11 bases in between. The CDR3 sequence: CASSLSGQNTEAFF. DNA for the CDR3: TGCGCCAGCAGCCTCTCCGGACAGAACACTGAAGCTTTCTTT.

The chain links TRBV2 to TRBJ2-7; maybe TRBD1 (5 bases). This CDR3 region has 14 residues. Trimming removed 6 bases at V and 1 base at J, with 13 bases between. The germline V gene encodes CDR1 SNHLY and CDR2 FYNNEI. The CDR3 sequence: CASRQGTQSYEQYF. As DNA, the CDR3 is TGTGCCAGCAGGCAGGGTACTCAATCCTACGAGCAGTACTTC.

The chain has TRBV3-1 (or the pseudogene TRBV3-2) and TRBJ1-1, with D unclear. This CDR3 contains 16 residues. V lost 0 bases and J lost 13, with 24 bases in between. The germline V gene encodes CDR1 LGHDT and CDR2 YNNKEL (reference sequence). CDR3 sequence reads: CASSQDIAPTYKAVFF. CDR3 DNA: TGTGCCAGCAGCCAAGATATTGCCCCCACCTACAAGGCGGTTTTCTTT.

The chain carries TRBV24-1 and TRBJ2-7; 7 bases align to TRBD1. Germline CDR1 is KGHDR and CDR2 is SFDVKD. J was trimmed by 4 bases and V by 2 bases; bases with no gene match: 7. The CDR3 loop spans 15 amino acids. The CDR3 nucleotides are TGTGCCACCAGTGATTCTGGGACAGCCATTTACGAGCAGTACTTC. It specifies CATSDSGTAIYEQYF.

This clone has only a few counts. The chain links TRBV12-3 or TRBV12-4 to TRBJ2-7; 9 bases agree with TRBD1. This CDR3 comprises 13 residues. Trimming at V came to 9 bases and at J to 9 bases, leaving 12 bases not matched to a gene. The CDR3: CASSGQGSSGQYF. The CDR3, as DNA: TGTGCCAGTTCGGGACAGGGATCTTCGGGGCAGTACTTC.

This sequence joins TRBV28 and TRBJ1-3, with no clear D. The CDR3 consists of 19 residues. Trimming left V 6 bases short and J 0 bases short, with 24 bases between. CDR1 MDHEN and CDR2 SYDVKM come from the germline V gene. For the CDR3, the DNA is TGTGCCAGCAGCCTAAGACACCCCGCTATCATGAGCTCTGGAAACACCATATATTTT. Protein product: CASSLRHPAIMSSGNTIYF.

The gene calls are TRBV4-1 and TRBJ2-5, with 9 bases that match TRBD1. Trimming at V came to 4 bases and at J to 1 base, leaving 10 bases not matched to a gene. CDR1 and CDR2 from the germline V gene are MGHRA and YSYEKL. CDR3 size: 17 residues. CDR3 sequence: CASSPYSGTGSQETQYF. In DNA form, the CDR3 reads TGCGCCAGCAGCCCTTACTCCGGGACAGGGAGCCAAGAGACCCAGTACTTC.

The chain is built from TRBV18 and TRBJ2-7; tentatively, D is TRBD1 (5 bases). The CDR3 is 14 amino acids. Germline values: CDR1 KGHSH, CDR2 LQKENI. Trimming removed 1 base from V and 6 bases from J, with 13 bases in between. The CDR3 coding sequence is TGTGCCAGCTCACCACGGGCAGGGCTGAGCGAGCAGTACTTC. Protein product: CASSPRAGLSEQYF.

The chain employs TRBV13 and TRBJ2-7, with D perhaps matching TRBD2 (5 bases). V was pared by 2 bases and J by 3 bases, with 5 bases between. This CDR3 is 12 amino acids long. CDR1 PRHDT and CDR2 FYEKMQ come from the germline V gene (reference sequence). Here the CDR3 reads CASSLTSYEQYF. CDR3 DNA sequence: TGTGCCAGCAGCTTAACTAGCTACGAGCAGTACTTC.

V gene TRBV10-3 combines with J gene TRBJ1-2, with TRBD1 matching over 9 bases. The CDR3 contains 13 residues. Germline loops: CDR1 ENHRY, CDR2 SYGVKD. Trimming cost V 6 bases and J 7 bases; bases outside gene matches: 6. The CDR3 bases are TGTGCCATCAGACCGGGACAGGGCCCTGGCTACACCTTC. Protein product: CAIRPGQGPGYTF.

This clone was observed a single time. J is TRBJ2-7 and V is TRBV11-1, with 7 bases identical to TRBD2. V shed 3 bases, J shed 9 bases, and the junction held 11 bases outside the gene matches. Germline V gene data show CDR1 as SGHAT and CDR2 as FQDESV (reference sequence). The length of the CDR3 is 14 residues. The CDR3 protein is CASSLGTTRMGQYF. CDR3 DNA: TGTGCCAGCAGCTTGGGGACTACGAGGATGGGGCAGTACTTC.

The rearrangement uses TRBV6-5 and TRBJ2-1, with 7 bases lining up with TRBD1. Germline CDR1 is MNHEY and CDR2 is SVGAGI. The CDR3 sequence is 13 residues long. The V and J ends lost 7 bases and 8 bases, in that order; junction bases with no gene match: 8. CDR3 loop: CASTKTGRDEQFF. The CDR3 nucleotides read TGTGCCAGCACCAAGACAGGGCGGGATGAGCAGTTCTTC.

J is TRBJ1-4 and V is TRBV28; 9 bases match TRBD1. The junction had 7 bases not matched to a gene; V was cut back by 6 bases and J by 5 bases. Germline V gene sequence: CDR1 MDHEN, CDR2 SYDVKM. CDR3 size: 15 residues. The CDR3 DNA is TGTGCCAGCAGCGGGGGAGGGACAGGGAATGAAAAACTGTTTTTT. Its protein product is CASSGGGTGNEKLFF.

The CDR3 coding sequence is TGTGCCAGCAGCTCCGGACAGGGACTTACAGATACGCAGTATTTT. Encoded protein: CASSSGQGLTDTQYF. The chain is built from TRBV7-3 and TRBJ2-3; 8 bases fit TRBD1. V shed 4 bases, J shed 3 bases, and the junction held 6 bases outside the gene matches. The CDR3 loop spans 15 amino acids. Germline CDR1 SGHTA, CDR2 FQGTGA.

The chain couples TRBV11-1 to TRBJ2-1; the match to TRBD1 covers 7 bases. CDR1 and CDR2 from the germline V gene are SGHAT and FQDESV (reference sequence). The CDR3 has 15 amino acids. V lost 5 bases and J lost 0; bases outside the gene matches: 4. In DNA, the CDR3 is TGTGCCAGCAGCATACAGGGGTCCTCCTACAATGAGCAGTTCTTC. Encoded protein: CASSIQGSSYNEQFF.

CDR3 coding DNA: TGCGCCAGCAGCTCCAGAGTGCAGGGTGTTATGAACACTGAAGCTTTCTTT. Amino acid sequence: CASSSRVQGVMNTEAFF. The gene calls are TRBV5-1 and TRBJ1-1; TRBD1 is a possible D gene (5 bases). CDR1 is SGHRS and CDR2 is YFSETQ in the germline V gene. V was shortened by 3 bases and J by 0 bases, with 18 bases between the two germline ends. The CDR3 covers 17 residues.

The V call is TRBV14, the J call TRBJ2-1, with a tentative D call TRBD1 (6 bases). Per the germline V gene, CDR1 is SGHDN and CDR2 is FVKESK. The CDR3 sequence is 15 residues long. V dropped 2 bases and J dropped 3 bases, with 11 bases sitting between them. CDR3 coding DNA: TGTGCCAGCAGCCAACTAGCAGGGGTCTACAATGAGCAGTTCTTC. Its translation is CASSQLAGVYNEQFF. The full variable domain, with the rest looked up from reference TRBV14 and TRBJ2-1, is EAGVTQFPSHSVIEKGQTVTLRCDPISGHDNLYWYRRVMGKEIKFLLHFVKESKQDESGMPNNRFLAERTGGTYSTLKVQPAELEDSGVYFCASSQLAGVYNEQFFGPGTRLTVL.

The chain couples TRBV28 to TRBJ1-6; D not certain. V was shortened by 2 bases and J by 12 bases, with 14 bases between the two germline ends. The CDR3 covers 14 residues. Germline V gene lookup returns CDR1 MDHEN and CDR2 SYDVKM. The CDR3 loop is CASSLGQETKPLHF. CDR3 in DNA: TGTGCCAGCAGTTTAGGCCAGGAGACTAAACCCCTCCACTTT.

V and J are TRBV18 and TRBJ1-2; a weak D match, TRBD1 (5 bases). Per germline, CDR1 KGHSH and CDR2 LQKENI. Trimming removed 5 bases at V and 0 bases at J, with 16 bases between. This CDR3 is built from 16 residues. In nucleotides, the CDR3 is TGTGCCAGCTCAGACGGGTCACAGGCAACTAACTATGGCTACACCTTC. Translated: CASSDGSQATNYGYTF.

The genes are TRBV6-5 and TRBJ1-2, with D maybe TRBD1 (6 bases). Deletions cut 5 bases from V and 7 bases from J, with 14 bases between. Per germline, CDR1 MNHEY and CDR2 SVGAGI. The CDR3 loop spans 13 amino acids. DNA of the CDR3: TGTGCCAGCAGTCCCCAGGGGATCGGTGGCTACACCTTC. Translating gives CASSPQGIGGYTF.

The rearrangement uses TRBV5-1 and TRBJ2-6; 7 nucleotides match TRBD2. Germline V gene lookup returns CDR1 SGHRS and CDR2 YFSETQ. There are 14 residues in the CDR3. V lost 6 bases, J lost 3 bases, and 3 bases stayed unmatched. The CDR3 DNA sequence: TGCGCCAGCAATGCGGGGGATGGGGCCAACGTCCTGACTTTC. Translating gives CASNAGDGANVLTF. Combining the CDR3 with reference TRBV5-1 and TRBJ2-6 gives the whole variable domain KAGVTQTPRYLIKTRGQQVTLSCSPISGHRSVSWYQQTPGQGLQFLFEYFSETQRNKGNFPGRFSGRQFSNSRSEMNVSTLELGDSALYLCASNAGDGANVLTFGAGSRLTVL.

V usage is TRBV18 and J usage is TRBJ1-4, with D unresolved. The germline V gene has CDR1 KGHSH and CDR2 LQKENI. The CDR3 runs to 19 residues. With 4 bases removed from V and 2 bases from J, the gap between germline ends came to 23 bases. The CDR3 reads CASSLMSQSPSSTNEKLFF. In DNA form, the CDR3 reads TGTGCCAGCTCACTCATGTCACAGAGCCCCAGCTCGACTAATGAAAAACTGTTTTTT.

The CDR3 DNA reads TGTGCCAGCAGGGGCTTGACAGGGGGCTTGATGAACACTGAAGCTTTCTTT. Residues: CASRGLTGGLMNTEAFF. The V call is TRBV11-2, the J call TRBJ1-1, with TRBD1 matching 10 bases. CDR1 is SGHAT, CDR2 FQNNGV, per germline. V was pared by 6 bases and J by 0 bases, with 10 bases of the junction left unmatched. This CDR3 has 17 residues.

This clone appeared a few times. The chain is built from TRBV4-1 and TRBJ1-2, with TRBD1 matching 9 bases. The germline gives CDR1 MGHRA, CDR2 YSYEKL. This CDR3 contains 15 residues. The V gene end was trimmed by 3 bases and the J gene end by 4 bases; junction bases not matched to a gene: 6. The CDR3 is CASSHTGTGSYGYTF. The CDR3 nucleotides are TGCGCCAGCAGCCACACCGGGACAGGGAGCTATGGCTACACCTTC.

This clone was counted once. This chain uses TRBV7-2 with TRBJ2-3, with D tentatively TRBD1 (6 bases). This CDR3 has 13 residues. In germline, CDR1 is SGHTA, CDR2 FQGNSA. Trimming removed 6 bases at V and 8 bases at J, with 15 bases between. The DNA for the CDR3 is TGTGCCAGCAGTAGCGTACAGGGTGGTACGCAGTATTTT. The encoded protein is CASSSVQGGTQYF.

The V gene is TRBV18, the J gene TRBJ1-3; no reliable D call. CDR3 length: 13 residues. The V end lost 1 base, the J end lost 8 bases, and 9 bases lay between the germline ends. Germline CDR1 and CDR2: KGHSH and LQKENI. The CDR3, as DNA: TGTGCCAGCTCACCACAGTCGTCGGACACCATATATTTT. Amino acid sequence: CASSPQSSDTIYF. The variable domain in full, completed from reference TRBV18 and TRBJ1-3, reads NAGVMQNPRHLVRRRGQEARLRCSPMKGHSHVYWYRQLPEEGLKFMVYLQKENIIDESGMPKERFSAEFPKEGPSILRIQQVVRGDSAAYFCASSPQSSDTIYFGEGSWLTVV.

V usage is TRBV19 and J usage is TRBJ1-1; 9 bases are shared with TRBD1. CDR1 is LNHDA and CDR2 is SQIVND in the germline V gene (reference sequence). This CDR3 contains 14 residues. V was pared by 3 bases and J by 4 bases, with 3 bases of the junction left unmatched. The CDR3 is CASSMGQGTTEAFF. In DNA form, the CDR3 reads TGTGCCAGTAGTATGGGACAGGGCACCACTGAAGCTTTCTTT.

V gene TRBV2 combines with J gene TRBJ1-5, with 8 bases that match TRBD1. The CDR3 contains 14 residues. The J segment lost 2 bases and the V segment lost 5 bases, leaving 2 bases of the junction unmatched. Germline values: CDR1 SNHLY, CDR2 FYNNEI. The CDR3 is CASSSGGGNQPQHF. CDR3 DNA sequence: TGTGCCAGCAGTTCAGGGGGCGGCAATCAGCCCCAGCATTTT.

This chain connects TRBV4-2 to TRBJ1-6, with no clear D. The V gene lost 1 base and the J gene lost 7 bases, with 8 bases spanning the gap. The CDR3 extends over 14 amino acids. Germline CDR1 LGHNA, CDR2 YNFKEQ. As DNA, the CDR3 is TGTGCCAGCAGCCAAGGAGGAAGAAATTCACCCCTCCACTTT. Residues: CASSQGGRNSPLHF.